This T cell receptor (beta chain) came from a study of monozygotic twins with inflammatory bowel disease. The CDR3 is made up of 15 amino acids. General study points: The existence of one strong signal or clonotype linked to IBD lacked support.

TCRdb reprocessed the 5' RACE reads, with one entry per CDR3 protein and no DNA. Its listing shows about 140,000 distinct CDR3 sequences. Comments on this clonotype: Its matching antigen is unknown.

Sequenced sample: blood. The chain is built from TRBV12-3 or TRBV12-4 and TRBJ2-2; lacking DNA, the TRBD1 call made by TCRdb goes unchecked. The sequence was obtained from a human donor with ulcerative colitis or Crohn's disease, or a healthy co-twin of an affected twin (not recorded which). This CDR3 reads CASSRGQTNTGELFF.